This section outlines one T cell receptor beta chain sequence together with its context. This sample was taken from a study of blood T cell repertoires in COVID-19. Overall study: The United States, Italy and Spain supplied acute and convalescent COVID-19 samples. T cells, B-cell-depleted T cells, or PBMCs provided the cDNA or gDNA that served as material.

Seattle-derived patients entered the study during active infection and were followed longitudinally. Sequencing was performed with immunoSEQ multiplex PCR; in TCRdb, only in-frame clones are kept and a portion is missing. This table holds over 400,000 clones, approximately 91% found once. The origin of this receptor is a woman between 50 and 59 years old with COVID-19, enrolled during active disease. The sample taken for sequencing was peripheral blood.

CDR3 protein: CASGRGRDSPLHF. CDR3 bases: TGTGCCAGTGGGAGGGGACGCGATTCACCCCTCCACTTT. The chain combines TRBV19 with TRBJ1-6; maybe TRBD1 (5 bases). Trimming took off 8 bases at V and 8 bases at J, with 13 bases between the two ends. The V gene's germline CDR1 is LNHDA and CDR2 SQIVND (reference sequence). The CDR3 spans 13 residues.